What follows describes a single T cell receptor beta chain. Clones were sequenced by immunoSEQ multiplex PCR, and TCRdb holds only the in-frame ones, with some missing. The table includes about 180,000 clones, about 91% detected once. The data originate from a study of T cell responses to AZD1222 COVID-19 vaccine. This CDR3 is 13 amino acids long. CDR1 is SGHTS and CDR2 is YDEGEE in the germline V gene. With 5 bases removed from V and 6 bases from J, the gap between germline ends came to 14 bases. Samples with a second dose at about 4 or about 12 weeks were pooled together. V and J are TRBV5-8 and TRBJ1-1; D is perhaps TRBD1 (5 bases). The sample here was peripheral blood, taken 28 days after the second AZD1222 dose. The clonotype originates from an adult who received the AZD1222 COVID-19 vaccine. CDR3 residues: CASSVQVISEAFF. Written as DNA, the CDR3 is TGTGCCAGCAGTGTACAGGTGATTTCTGAAGCTTTCTTT.